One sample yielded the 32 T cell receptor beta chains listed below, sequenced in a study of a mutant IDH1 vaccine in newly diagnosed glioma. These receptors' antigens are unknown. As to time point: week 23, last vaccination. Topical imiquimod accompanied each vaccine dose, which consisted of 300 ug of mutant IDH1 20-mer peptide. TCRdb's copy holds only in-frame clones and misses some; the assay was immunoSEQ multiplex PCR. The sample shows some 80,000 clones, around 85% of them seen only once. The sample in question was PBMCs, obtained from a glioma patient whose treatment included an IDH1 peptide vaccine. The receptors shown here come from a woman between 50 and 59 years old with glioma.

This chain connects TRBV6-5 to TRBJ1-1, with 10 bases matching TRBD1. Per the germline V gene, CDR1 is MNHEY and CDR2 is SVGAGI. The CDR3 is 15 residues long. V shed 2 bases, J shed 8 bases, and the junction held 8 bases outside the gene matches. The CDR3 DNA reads TGTGCCAGCAGTTACCGGGACAGGGGCCTGAGGGAAGCTTTCTTT. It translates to CASSYRDRGLREAFF.

This CDR3 is CASSPGTGYRDTQYF. In DNA form, the CDR3 reads TGTGCCAGCTCACCCGGGACAGGGTACAGGGATACGCAGTATTTT. The chain combines TRBV18 with TRBJ2-3, with TRBD1 identical over 9 bases. The CDR3 extends over 15 amino acids. J was trimmed by 6 bases and V by 3 bases; bases with no gene match: 7. Germline V gene lookup returns CDR1 KGHSH and CDR2 LQKENI.

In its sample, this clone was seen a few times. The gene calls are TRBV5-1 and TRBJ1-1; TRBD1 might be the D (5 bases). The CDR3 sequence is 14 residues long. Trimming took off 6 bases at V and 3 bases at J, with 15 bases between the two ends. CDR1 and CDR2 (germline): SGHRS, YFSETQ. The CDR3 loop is CASTIGRGYTEAFF. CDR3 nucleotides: TGCGCCAGCACTATTGGGAGGGGTTACACTGAAGCTTTCTTT.

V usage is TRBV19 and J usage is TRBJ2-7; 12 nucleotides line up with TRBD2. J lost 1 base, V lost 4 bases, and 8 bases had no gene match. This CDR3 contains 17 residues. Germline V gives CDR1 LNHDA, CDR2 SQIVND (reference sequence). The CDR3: CASSTPKTSGSSYEQYF. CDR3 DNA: TGTGCCAGTAGTACCCCAAAGACTAGCGGGAGTTCCTACGAGCAGTACTTC.

In DNA form, the CDR3 reads TGTGCCAGCAGCTTAAGCGGCAGTTTGAACACTGAAGCTTTCTTT. Its translation: CASSLSGSLNTEAFF. The chain is built from TRBV7-3 and TRBJ1-1; D is unclear. The CDR3 consists of 15 residues. Per germline, CDR1 SGHTA and CDR2 FQGTGA. Trimming cost V 1 base and J 0 bases, with 9 bases left between them.

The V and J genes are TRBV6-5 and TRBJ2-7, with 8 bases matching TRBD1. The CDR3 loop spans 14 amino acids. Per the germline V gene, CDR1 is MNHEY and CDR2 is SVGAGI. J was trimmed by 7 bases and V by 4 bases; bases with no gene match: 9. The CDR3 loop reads CASSSSGGLGEQYF. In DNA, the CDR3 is TGTGCCAGCAGTTCATCAGGGGGCTTGGGGGAGCAGTACTTC.

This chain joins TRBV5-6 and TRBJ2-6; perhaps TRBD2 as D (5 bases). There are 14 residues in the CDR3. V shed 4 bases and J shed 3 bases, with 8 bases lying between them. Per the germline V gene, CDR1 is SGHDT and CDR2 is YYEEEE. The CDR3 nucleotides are TGTGCCAGCAGCCCCGGGAATGGGGCCAACGTCCTGACTTTC. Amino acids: CASSPGNGANVLTF.

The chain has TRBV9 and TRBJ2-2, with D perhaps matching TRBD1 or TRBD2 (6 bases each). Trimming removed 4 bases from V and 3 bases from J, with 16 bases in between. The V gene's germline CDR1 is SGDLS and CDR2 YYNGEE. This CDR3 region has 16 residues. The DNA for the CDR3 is TGTGCCAGCAGCTCCTCCGGGGGCGCGGACACCGGGGAGCTGTTTTTT. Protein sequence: CASSSSGGADTGELFF. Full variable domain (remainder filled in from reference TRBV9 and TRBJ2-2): DSGVTQTPKHLITATGQRVTLRCSPRSGDLSVYWYQQSLDQGLQFLIQYYNGEERAKGNILERFSAQQFPDLHSELNLSSLELGDSALYFCASSSSGGADTGELFFGEGSRLTVL.

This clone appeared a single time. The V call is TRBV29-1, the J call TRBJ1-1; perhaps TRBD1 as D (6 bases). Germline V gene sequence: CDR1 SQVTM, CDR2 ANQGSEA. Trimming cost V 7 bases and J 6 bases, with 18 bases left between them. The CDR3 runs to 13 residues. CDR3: CSAKGGGKAEAFF. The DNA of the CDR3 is TGCAGCGCAAAAGGGGGGGGCAAGGCTGAAGCTTTCTTT.

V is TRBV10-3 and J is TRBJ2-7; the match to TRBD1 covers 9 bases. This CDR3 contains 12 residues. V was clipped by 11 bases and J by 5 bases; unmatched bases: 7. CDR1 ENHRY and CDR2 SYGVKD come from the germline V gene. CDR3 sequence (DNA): TGTGCCGCCCGGGACAGGGACCACGAGCAGTACTTC. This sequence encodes CAARDRDHEQYF.

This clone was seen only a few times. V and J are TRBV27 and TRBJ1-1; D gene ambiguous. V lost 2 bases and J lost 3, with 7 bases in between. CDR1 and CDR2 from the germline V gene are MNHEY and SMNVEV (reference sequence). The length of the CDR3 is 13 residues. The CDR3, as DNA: TGTGCCAGCAGTTTAGGGCCACACACTGAAGCTTTCTTT. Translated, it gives CASSLGPHTEAFF.

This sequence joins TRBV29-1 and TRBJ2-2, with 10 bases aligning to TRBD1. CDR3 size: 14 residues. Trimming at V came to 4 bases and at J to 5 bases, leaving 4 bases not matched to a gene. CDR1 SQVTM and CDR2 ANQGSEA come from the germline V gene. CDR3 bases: TGCAGCGTTGGGGACAGGGGAGGAACCGGGGAGCTGTTTTTT. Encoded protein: CSVGDRGGTGELFF.

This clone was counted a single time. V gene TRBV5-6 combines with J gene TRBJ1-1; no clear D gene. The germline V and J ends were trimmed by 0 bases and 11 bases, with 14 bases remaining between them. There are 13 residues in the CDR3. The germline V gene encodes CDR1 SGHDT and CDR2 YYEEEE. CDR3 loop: CASSLEGLGRAFF. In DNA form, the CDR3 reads TGTGCCAGCAGCTTGGAGGGTCTCGGTAGGGCTTTCTTT.

The CDR3 loop reads CASSFQGEGAGNTIYF. CDR3 DNA: TGTGCCAGCAGCTTCCAAGGGGAGGGGGCTGGAAACACCATATATTTT. The J gene is TRBJ1-3, the V gene TRBV7-2; D may be TRBD1 (6 bases). CDR3 length: 16 residues. Trimming took 3 bases from V and 2 from J, leaving 14 bases between them. Per the germline V gene, CDR1 is SGHTA and CDR2 is FQGNSA.

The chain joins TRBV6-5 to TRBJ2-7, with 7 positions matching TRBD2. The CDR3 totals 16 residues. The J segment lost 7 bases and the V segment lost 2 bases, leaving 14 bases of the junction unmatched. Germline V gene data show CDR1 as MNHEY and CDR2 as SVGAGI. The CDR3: CASSYVAATSIKEQYF. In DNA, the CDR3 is TGTGCCAGCAGTTACGTGGCTGCGACTAGCATTAAAGAGCAGTACTTC.

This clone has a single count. The CDR3 DNA is TGTGCCAGCAGCTTAGTCGGACGGGGACACAATGAGCAGTTCTTC. Amino acids: CASSLVGRGHNEQFF. This rearrangement joins TRBV7-9 to TRBJ2-1; D possibly matches TRBD1 or TRBD2 (5 bases each). Germline V gives CDR1 SEHNR, CDR2 FQNEAQ (reference sequence). CDR3 size: 15 residues. Trimming left V 1 base short and J 5 bases short, with 12 bases between.

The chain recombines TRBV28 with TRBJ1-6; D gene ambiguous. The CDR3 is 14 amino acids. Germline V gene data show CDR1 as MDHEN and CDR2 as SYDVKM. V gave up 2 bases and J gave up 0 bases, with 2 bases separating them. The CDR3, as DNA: TGTGCCAGCAGTTTAAGCTCCTATAATTCACCCCTCCACTTT. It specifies CASSLSSYNSPLHF.

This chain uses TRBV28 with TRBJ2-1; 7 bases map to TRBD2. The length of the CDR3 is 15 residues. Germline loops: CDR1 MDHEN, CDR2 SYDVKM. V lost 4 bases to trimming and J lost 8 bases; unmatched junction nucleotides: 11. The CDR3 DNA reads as TGTGCCAGCAGTTCCCTCAGCGGGACGGTCGATGAGCAGTTCTTC. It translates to CASSSLSGTVDEQFF.

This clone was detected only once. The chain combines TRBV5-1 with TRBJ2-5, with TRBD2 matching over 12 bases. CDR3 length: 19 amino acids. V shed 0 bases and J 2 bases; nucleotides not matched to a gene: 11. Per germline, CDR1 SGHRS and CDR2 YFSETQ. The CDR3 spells CASSLARGIGLAGQETQYF. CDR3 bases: TGCGCCAGCAGCTTGGCCCGGGGGATAGGACTAGCGGGACAAGAGACCCAGTACTTC.

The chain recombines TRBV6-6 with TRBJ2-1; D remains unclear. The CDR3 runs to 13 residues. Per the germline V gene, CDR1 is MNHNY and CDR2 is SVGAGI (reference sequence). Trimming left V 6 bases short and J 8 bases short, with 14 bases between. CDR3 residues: CASSTDTEYEQFF. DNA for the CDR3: TGTGCCAGCAGCACTGATACGGAGTATGAGCAGTTCTTC.

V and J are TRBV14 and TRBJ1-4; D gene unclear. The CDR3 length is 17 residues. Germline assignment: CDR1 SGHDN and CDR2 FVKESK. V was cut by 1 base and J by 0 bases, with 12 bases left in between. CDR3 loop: CASSQGAWGTTNEKLFF. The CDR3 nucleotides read TGTGCCAGCAGCCAAGGGGCCTGGGGAACAACTAATGAAAAACTGTTTTTT.

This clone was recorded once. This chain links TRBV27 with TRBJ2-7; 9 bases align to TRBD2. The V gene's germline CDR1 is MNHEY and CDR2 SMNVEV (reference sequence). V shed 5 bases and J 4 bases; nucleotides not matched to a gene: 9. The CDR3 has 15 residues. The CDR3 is CASSRYSGGLYEQYF. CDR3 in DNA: TGTGCCAGCAGTCGATATAGCGGGGGCTTGTACGAGCAGTACTTC.

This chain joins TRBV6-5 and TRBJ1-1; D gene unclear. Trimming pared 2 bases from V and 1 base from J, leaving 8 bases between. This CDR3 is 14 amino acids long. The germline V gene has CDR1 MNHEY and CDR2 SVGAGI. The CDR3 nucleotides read TGTGCCAGCAGTTACCGGCAGAGGAACACTGAAGCTTTCTTT. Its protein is CASSYRQRNTEAFF.

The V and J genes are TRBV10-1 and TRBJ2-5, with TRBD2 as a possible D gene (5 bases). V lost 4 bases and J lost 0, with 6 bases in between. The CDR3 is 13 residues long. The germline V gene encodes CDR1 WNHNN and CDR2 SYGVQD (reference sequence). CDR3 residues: CASSAGYQETQYF. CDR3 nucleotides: TGCGCCAGCAGTGCGGGGTACCAAGAGACCCAGTACTTC.

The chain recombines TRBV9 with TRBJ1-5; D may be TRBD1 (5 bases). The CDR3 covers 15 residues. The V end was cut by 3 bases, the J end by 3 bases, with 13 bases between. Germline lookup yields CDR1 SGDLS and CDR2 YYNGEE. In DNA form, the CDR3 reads TGTGCCAGCAGCGAGGTAGGGGCCTCCAATCAGCCCCAGCATTTT. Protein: CASSEVGASNQPQHF.

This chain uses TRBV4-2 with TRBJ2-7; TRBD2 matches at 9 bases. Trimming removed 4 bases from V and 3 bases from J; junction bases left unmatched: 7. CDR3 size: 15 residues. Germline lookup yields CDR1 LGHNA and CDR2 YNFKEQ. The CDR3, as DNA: TGTGCCAGCAGCCTTGAGGGACTAGCCATCTACGAGCAGTACTTC. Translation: CASSLEGLAIYEQYF.

CDR3 sequence: CASSVNSGNTIYF. The CDR3 nucleotides read TGTGCCAGCAGCGTGAACTCTGGAAACACCATATATTTT. The chain has TRBV9 and TRBJ1-3; D ambiguous. Trimming took off 2 bases at V and 0 bases at J, with 3 bases between the two ends. Looked up from germline, CDR1 is SGDLS and CDR2 is YYNGEE. The CDR3 has 13 amino acids.

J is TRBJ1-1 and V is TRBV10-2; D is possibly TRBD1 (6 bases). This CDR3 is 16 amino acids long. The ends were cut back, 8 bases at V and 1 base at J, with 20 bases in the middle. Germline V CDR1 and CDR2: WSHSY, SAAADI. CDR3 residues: CASSPPKEQGNTEAFF. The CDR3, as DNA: TGCGCCAGCTCCCCCCCAAAGGAACAGGGGAACACTGAAGCTTTCTTT.

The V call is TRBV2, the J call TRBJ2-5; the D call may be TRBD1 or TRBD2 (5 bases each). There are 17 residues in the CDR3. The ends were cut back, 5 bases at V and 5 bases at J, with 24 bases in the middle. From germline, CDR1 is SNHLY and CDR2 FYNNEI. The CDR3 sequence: CASSRETARAHGETQYF. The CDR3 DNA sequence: TGTGCCAGCAGTAGGGAGACAGCTCGGGCCCATGGGGAGACCCAGTACTTC.

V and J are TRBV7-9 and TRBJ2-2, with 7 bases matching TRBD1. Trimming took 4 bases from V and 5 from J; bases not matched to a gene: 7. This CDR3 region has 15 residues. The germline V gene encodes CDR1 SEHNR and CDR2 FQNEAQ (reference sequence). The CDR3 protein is CASSSRTGVTGELFF. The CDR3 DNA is TGTGCCAGCAGCTCGCGGACAGGCGTGACCGGGGAGCTGTTTTTT.

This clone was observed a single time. CDR3 protein: CASSLGSQINYGYTF. The CDR3 nucleotides read TGTGCCAGCAGCCTGGGGAGTCAGATTAACTATGGCTACACCTTC. The rearrangement joins TRBV2 to TRBJ1-2, with D unresolved. Germline V gene data show CDR1 as SNHLY and CDR2 as FYNNEI. The CDR3 covers 15 residues. Between the trimmed V and J ends, which lost 6 bases and 1 base, there was a span of 15 bases.

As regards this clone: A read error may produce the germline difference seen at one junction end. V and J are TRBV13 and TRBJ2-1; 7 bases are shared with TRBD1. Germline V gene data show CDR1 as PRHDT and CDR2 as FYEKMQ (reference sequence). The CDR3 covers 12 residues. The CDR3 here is CASSVGGHEQFF. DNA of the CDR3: TGTGCCAGCAGCGTAGGGGGCCATGAGCAGTTCTTC.